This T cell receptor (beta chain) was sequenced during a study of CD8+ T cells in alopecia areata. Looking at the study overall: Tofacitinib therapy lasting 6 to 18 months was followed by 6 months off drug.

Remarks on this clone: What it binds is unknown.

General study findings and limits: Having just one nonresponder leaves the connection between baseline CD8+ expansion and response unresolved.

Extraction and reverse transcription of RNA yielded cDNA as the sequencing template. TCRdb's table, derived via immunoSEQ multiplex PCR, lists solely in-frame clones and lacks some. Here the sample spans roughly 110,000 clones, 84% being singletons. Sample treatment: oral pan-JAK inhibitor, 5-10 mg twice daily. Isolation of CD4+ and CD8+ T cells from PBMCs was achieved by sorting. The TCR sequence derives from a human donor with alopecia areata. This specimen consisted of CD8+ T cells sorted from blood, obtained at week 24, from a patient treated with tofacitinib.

CDR3 sequence: CASSLDKTGWGTEAFF. The CDR3 coding sequence is TGCGCCAGCAGCTTGGACAAGACAGGGTGGGGCACTGAAGCTTTCTTT. The rearrangement links TRBV5-1 to TRBJ1-1; 7 bases are shared with TRBD1. V dropped 0 bases and J dropped 4; count of bases not matched to a gene: 9. The CDR3 contains 16 residues. CDR1 is SGHRS and CDR2 is YFSETQ in the germline V gene.